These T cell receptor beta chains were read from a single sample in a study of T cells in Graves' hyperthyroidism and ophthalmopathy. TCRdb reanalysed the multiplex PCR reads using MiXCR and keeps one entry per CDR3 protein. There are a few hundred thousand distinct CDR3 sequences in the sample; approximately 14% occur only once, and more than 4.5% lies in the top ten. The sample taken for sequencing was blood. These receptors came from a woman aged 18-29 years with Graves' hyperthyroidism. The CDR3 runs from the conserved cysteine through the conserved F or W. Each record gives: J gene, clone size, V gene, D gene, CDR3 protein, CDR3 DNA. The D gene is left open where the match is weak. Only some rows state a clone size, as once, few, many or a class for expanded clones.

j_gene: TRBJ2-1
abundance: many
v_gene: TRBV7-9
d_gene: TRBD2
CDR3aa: CASSLAYYPRTSGGTNEQFF
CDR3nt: TGTGCCAGCAGCTTAGCCTACTACCCCCGGACTAGCGGGGGCACCAATGAGCAGTTCTTC

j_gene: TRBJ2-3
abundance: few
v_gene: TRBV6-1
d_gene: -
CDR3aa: CASRGTSSTDTQYF
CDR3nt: TGTGCCAGCAGGGGGACCTCTAGCACAGATACGCAGTATTTT

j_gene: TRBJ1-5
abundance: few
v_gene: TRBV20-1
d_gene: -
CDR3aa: CSAIRDGRNQPQHF
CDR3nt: TGCAGTGCCATCCGGGACGGACGCAATCAGCCCCAGCATTTT

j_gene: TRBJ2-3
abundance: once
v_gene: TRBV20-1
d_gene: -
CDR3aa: CSAGTLGPSLTDTQYF
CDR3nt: TGCAGTGCTGGAACGTTGGGGCCGAGTTTGACAGATACGCAGTATTTT

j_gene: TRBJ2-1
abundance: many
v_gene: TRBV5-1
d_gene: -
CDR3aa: CASSLAGSGYNEQFF
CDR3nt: TGCGCCAGCAGCTTGGCTGGTAGCGGATACAATGAGCAGTTCTTC

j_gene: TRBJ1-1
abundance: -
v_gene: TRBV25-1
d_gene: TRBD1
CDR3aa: CASRHRGGLTEAFF
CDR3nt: TGTGCCAGCAGGCACAGGGGAGGGTTGACTGAAGCTTTCTTT

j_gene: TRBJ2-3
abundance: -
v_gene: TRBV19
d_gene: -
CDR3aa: CASSIGGTSTDTQYF
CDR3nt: TGTGCCAGTAGTATTGGTGGGACTAGCACAGATACGCAGTATTTT

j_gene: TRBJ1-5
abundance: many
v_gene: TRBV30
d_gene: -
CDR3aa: CAWSVDHNQPQHF
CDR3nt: TGTGCCTGGAGTGTAGACCACAATCAGCCCCAGCATTTT

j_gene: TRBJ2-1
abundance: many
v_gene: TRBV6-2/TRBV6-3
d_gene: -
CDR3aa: CASSYGPYNEQFF
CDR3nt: TGTGCCAGCAGTTATGGCCCATACAATGAGCAGTTCTTC

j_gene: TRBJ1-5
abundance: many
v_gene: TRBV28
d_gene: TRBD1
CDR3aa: CASSLTGGSSNQPQHF
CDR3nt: TGTGCCAGCAGTCTCACAGGGGGCTCTAGCAATCAGCCCCAGCATTTT

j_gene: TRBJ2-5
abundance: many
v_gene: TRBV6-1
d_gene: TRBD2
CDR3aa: CASSGLAGHQETQYF
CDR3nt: TGTGCCAGCAGTGGTTTAGCGGGGCACCAAGAGACCCAGTACTTC

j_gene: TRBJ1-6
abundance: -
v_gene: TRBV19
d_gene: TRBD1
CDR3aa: CASSTGVNSPLHF
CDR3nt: TGTGCCAGTTCGACAGGGGTCAATTCACCCCTCCACTTT

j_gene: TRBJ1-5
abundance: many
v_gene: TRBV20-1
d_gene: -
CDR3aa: CSARGQGGNQPQHF
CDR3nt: TGCAGTGCTAGAGGGCAGGGAGGCAATCAGCCCCAGCATTTT

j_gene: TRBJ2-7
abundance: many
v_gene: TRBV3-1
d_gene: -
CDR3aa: CASSQDPYEQYF
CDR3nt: TGTGCCAGCAGCCAAGATCCCTACGAGCAGTACTTC

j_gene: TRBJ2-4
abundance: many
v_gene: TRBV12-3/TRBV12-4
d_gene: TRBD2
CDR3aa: CASSLDGGGVGIQYF
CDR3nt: TGTGCCAGCAGTTTAGACGGGGGAGGGGTGGGCATTCAGTACTTC

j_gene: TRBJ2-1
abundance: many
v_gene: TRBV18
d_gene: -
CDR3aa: CASSPQRARTYNEQFF
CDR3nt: TGTGCCAGCTCACCACAAAGGGCACGAACCTACAATGAGCAGTTCTTC

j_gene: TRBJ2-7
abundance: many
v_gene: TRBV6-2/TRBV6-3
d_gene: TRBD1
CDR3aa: CASSYGQGLEQYF
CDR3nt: TGTGCCAGCAGCTATGGACAGGGTTTGGAGCAGTACTTC

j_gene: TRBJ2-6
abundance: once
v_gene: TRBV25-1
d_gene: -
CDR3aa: CASTGGTNVLTF
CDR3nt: TGTGCCAGCACTGGGGGAACCAACGTCCTGACTTTC

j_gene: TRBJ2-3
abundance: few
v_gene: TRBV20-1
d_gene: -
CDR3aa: CSARDPKGRGTDTQYF
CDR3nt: TGCAGTGCTAGAGATCCGAAGGGCAGGGGCACAGATACGCAGTATTTT

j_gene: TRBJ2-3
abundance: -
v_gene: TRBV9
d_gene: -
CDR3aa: CASSAASSHGTDTQYF
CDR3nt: TGTGCCAGCAGCGCTGCTAGCAGCCACGGCACAGATACGCAGTATTTT

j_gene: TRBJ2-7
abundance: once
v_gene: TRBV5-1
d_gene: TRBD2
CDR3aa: CASRRETSATSYEQYF
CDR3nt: TGCGCCAGCAGGCGGGAGACTAGCGCAACATCCTACGAGCAGTACTTC

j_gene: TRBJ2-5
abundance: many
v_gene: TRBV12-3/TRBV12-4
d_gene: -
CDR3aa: CASSRTIQETQYF
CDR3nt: TGTGCCAGCAGTCGGACTATCCAAGAGACCCAGTACTTC

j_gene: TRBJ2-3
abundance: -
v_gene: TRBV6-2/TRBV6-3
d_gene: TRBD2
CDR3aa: CASRLWEGSTDTQYF
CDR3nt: TGTGCCAGCAGACTCTGGGAGGGGAGCACAGATACGCAGTATTTT

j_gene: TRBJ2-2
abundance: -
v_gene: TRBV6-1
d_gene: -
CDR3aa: CASGRSYLTGELFF
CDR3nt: TGTGCCAGCGGACGAAGCTACCTAACCGGGGAGCTGTTTTTT

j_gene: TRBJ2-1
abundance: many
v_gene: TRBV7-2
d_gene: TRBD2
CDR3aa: CASSLIPASGYNEQFF
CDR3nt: TGTGCCAGCAGCTTAATTCCCGCTAGCGGATACAATGAGCAGTTCTTC

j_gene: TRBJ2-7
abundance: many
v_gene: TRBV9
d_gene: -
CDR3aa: CASSVEPGRGFGEQYF
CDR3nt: TGTGCCAGCAGCGTCGAACCGGGACGGGGGTTTGGCGAGCAGTACTTC

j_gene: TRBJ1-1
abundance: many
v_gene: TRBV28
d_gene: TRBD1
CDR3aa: CASSLGQGGSTEAFF
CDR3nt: TGTGCCAGCAGCCTAGGACAGGGTGGTTCCACTGAAGCTTTCTTT

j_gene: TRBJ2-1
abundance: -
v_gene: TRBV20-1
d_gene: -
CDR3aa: CSASGGDSGVHNEQFF
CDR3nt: TGCAGTGCTAGTGGGGGGGACTCAGGGGTCCACAATGAGCAGTTCTTC

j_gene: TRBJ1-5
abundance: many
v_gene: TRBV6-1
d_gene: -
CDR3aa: CASSDLNSNQPQHF
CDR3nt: TGTGCCAGCAGTGATCTTAATAGCAATCAGCCCCAGCATTTT